This TCR beta chain was obtained from a study of Ad26.COV2.S vaccination and SARS-CoV-2 variants. CDR3 length equals 17 residues. CDR1 is SNHLY, CDR2 FYNNEI, per germline. V gave up 5 bases and J gave up 3 bases, with 22 bases separating them. The data were produced by immunoSEQ multiplex PCR, yet TCRdb's version contains in-frame clones alone and is incomplete. This sample has hundreds of thousands of clones, with around 90% found just once. Study findings and constraints: There was a possibility that the TCR breadth and depth analyses underestimated total T cell responses.

Concerning this clone itself: As yet, its antigen is unknown.

Documented treatment: about 20 received Ad26.COV2.S at low or high dose, single or two shots; about 5 received placebo; per-sample allocation not given. Sampling happened 63 days after the first vaccine or placebo injection. This sequence was found in a person between 18 and 59 years old who received the Ad26.COV2.S COVID-19 vaccine or a placebo. The source material was peripheral blood, sampled in a trial of Ad26.COV2.S vaccine versus placebo. J is TRBJ2-5 and V is TRBV2, with TRBD2 as a possible D gene (6 bases). The CDR3 coding sequence is TGTGCCAGCAGTCCCTCCCCCCCCCTAGCGAGAGAAGAGACCCAGTACTTC. It yields the protein CASSPSPPLAREETQYF.